Listed below are T cell receptor beta chains from one sample, sequenced in a study of control samples from healthy donors and cancer patients. The protocol was immunoSEQ multiplex PCR, while the TCRdb copy is restricted to in-frame clones and leaves out a portion. Counted here are approximately 90,000 clones, approximately 86% occurring once; the ten biggest clones make up around 21%. Sequenced material: blood. The receptors originated from a man aged 25 to 45 in good health. The CDR3 runs from the conserved cysteine through the conserved F or W. Each record gives: V gene, D gene, CDR3 length, J gene, clone size, CDR3 protein, CDR3 DNA. D genes are given only for firm matches. Clone size is shown for a subset of rows, as once, few, many or a class of expanded clone.

v_gene: TRBV29-1; d_gene: NA; len: 11; j_gene: TRBJ2-1; abundance: NA; CDR3aa: CSVVRHNEQFF; CDR3nt: TGCAGCGTTGTCAGGCACAATGAGCAGTTCTTC
v_gene: TRBV9; d_gene: NA; len: 15; j_gene: TRBJ1-2; abundance: NA; CDR3aa: CASSVAERGNNGYTF; CDR3nt: TGTGCCAGCAGCGTAGCTGAGAGGGGAAACAATGGCTACACCTTC
v_gene: TRBV9; d_gene: TRBD1; len: 16; j_gene: TRBJ2-1; abundance: NA; CDR3aa: CASSARASDRAGEQFF; CDR3nt: TGTGCCAGCAGCGCCCGAGCCTCAGACAGGGCAGGGGAGCAGTTCTTC
v_gene: TRBV7-2; d_gene: NA; len: 16; j_gene: TRBJ2-1; abundance: NA; CDR3aa: CASSLRPRGTQNEQFF; CDR3nt: TGTGCCAGCAGCTTGCGGCCTCGTGGAACACAAAATGAGCAGTTCTTC
v_gene: TRBV30; d_gene: NA; len: 12; j_gene: TRBJ2-1; abundance: NA; CDR3aa: CAWSVTYNEQFF; CDR3nt: TGTGCCTGGAGTGTAACATACAATGAGCAGTTCTTC
v_gene: TRBV5-1; d_gene: NA; len: 12; j_gene: TRBJ2-1; abundance: NA; CDR3aa: CASSIEAGEQFF; CDR3nt: TGCGCCAGCAGCATTGAGGCGGGTGAGCAGTTCTTC
v_gene: TRBV20-1; d_gene: NA; len: 14; j_gene: TRBJ2-5; abundance: NA; CDR3aa: CSASPGTLQETQYF; CDR3nt: TGCAGTGCTAGTCCCGGGACTCTCCAGGAGACCCAGTACTTC
v_gene: TRBV12-1; d_gene: NA; len: 15; j_gene: TRBJ1-5; abundance: once; CDR3aa: CASSSRGVFNQPQHF; CDR3nt: TGTGCCAGCAGCTCCCGGGGAGTATTCAATCAGCCCCAGCATTTT
v_gene: TRBV5-1; d_gene: TRBD2; len: 15; j_gene: TRBJ2-1; abundance: NA; CDR3aa: CASSAGLAANNEQFF; CDR3nt: TGCGCCAGCAGCGCGGGACTAGCGGCCAACAATGAGCAGTTCTTC
v_gene: TRBV9; d_gene: TRBD1; len: 15; j_gene: TRBJ1-1; abundance: NA; CDR3aa: CASSVPGQGETEAFF; CDR3nt: TGTGCCAGCAGCGTACCCGGACAGGGGGAGACTGAAGCTTTCTTT
v_gene: TRBV29-1; d_gene: NA; len: 10; j_gene: TRBJ2-1; abundance: NA; CDR3aa: CSVMYNEQFF; CDR3nt: TGCAGCGTTATGTACAATGAGCAGTTCTTC
v_gene: TRBV4-2; d_gene: NA; len: 15; j_gene: TRBJ2-3; abundance: NA; CDR3aa: CASSQRNSPTDTQYF; CDR3nt: TGTGCCAGCAGCCAACGGAATAGCCCCACAGATACGCAGTATTTT
v_gene: TRBV12-3/TRBV12-4; d_gene: NA; len: 13; j_gene: TRBJ2-5; abundance: once; CDR3aa: CASVRDFQETQYF; CDR3nt: TGTGCCAGCGTACGGGACTTTCAAGAGACCCAGTACTTC
v_gene: TRBV2; d_gene: NA; len: 11; j_gene: TRBJ1-2; abundance: NA; CDR3aa: CASSETGGYTF; CDR3nt: TGTGCCAGCAGTGAAACGGGGGGCTACACCTTC
v_gene: TRBV5-1; d_gene: TRBD1; len: 15; j_gene: TRBJ1-2; abundance: NA; CDR3aa: CASSLEGGPGYGYTF; CDR3nt: TGCGCCAGCAGCTTGGAAGGGGGCCCGGGCTATGGCTACACCTTC
v_gene: TRBV4-1; d_gene: NA; len: 18; j_gene: TRBJ1-4; abundance: NA; CDR3aa: CASSQLDLLPITNEKLFF; CDR3nt: TGCGCCAGCAGCCAATTGGATCTTCTCCCAATAACTAATGAAAAACTGTTTTTT
v_gene: TRBV24-1; d_gene: TRBD1; len: 15; j_gene: TRBJ1-1; abundance: NA; CDR3aa: CATSDGGQGNTEAFF; CDR3nt: TGTGCCACCAGTGACGGGGGACAGGGGAACACTGAAGCTTTCTTT
v_gene: TRBV5-1; d_gene: NA; len: 13; j_gene: TRBJ2-2; abundance: NA; CDR3aa: CASSSSNTGELFF; CDR3nt: TGCGCCAGCAGCTCCTCGAACACCGGGGAGCTGTTTTTT
v_gene: TRBV2; d_gene: NA; len: 14; j_gene: TRBJ2-3; abundance: NA; CDR3aa: CASSNRGFTDTQYF; CDR3nt: TGTGCCAGCAGTAATCGGGGGTTCACAGATACGCAGTATTTT
v_gene: TRBV7-9; d_gene: NA; len: 15; j_gene: TRBJ2-5; abundance: NA; CDR3aa: CASSPSWGAKETQYF; CDR3nt: TGTGCCAGCAGCCCCTCTTGGGGGGCGAAAGAGACCCAGTACTTC
v_gene: TRBV21-1; d_gene: NA; len: 14; j_gene: TRBJ1-6; abundance: NA; CDR3aa: CASSNNRWSSPLHF; CDR3nt: TGTGCCAGCAGCAACAACCGGTGGAGTTCACCCCTCCACTTT
v_gene: TRBV5-1; d_gene: NA; len: 14; j_gene: TRBJ2-5; abundance: NA; CDR3aa: CASSLSGPKETQYF; CDR3nt: TGCGCCAGCAGCTTGTCAGGGCCTAAAGAGACCCAGTACTTC
v_gene: TRBV6-5; d_gene: NA; len: 15; j_gene: TRBJ1-1; abundance: NA; CDR3aa: CASSYRVRMNTEAFF; CDR3nt: TGTGCCAGCAGTTACAGGGTCCGAATGAACACTGAAGCTTTCTTT
v_gene: TRBV9; d_gene: NA; len: 14; j_gene: TRBJ1-6; abundance: NA; CDR3aa: CASTPGSYNSPLHF; CDR3nt: TGTGCCAGCACGCCGGGTTCGTATAATTCACCCCTCCACTTT
v_gene: TRBV12-3/TRBV12-4; d_gene: TRBD1; len: 12; j_gene: TRBJ1-1; abundance: NA; CDR3aa: CASRDRGTEAFF; CDR3nt: TGTGCCAGCAGGGACAGGGGCACTGAAGCTTTCTTT